A single T cell receptor (beta chain) is shown here with its context. This sample stems from a study of early T cells in non-severe SARS-CoV-2 infection. Via MiXCR, TCRdb re-called the 5' RACE reads, giving one row per CDR3 protein. Of 60,000 to 75,000 distinct CDR3 sequences listed, roughly 12% were seen once; the top ten hold 1.2% to 1.5%. The CDR3 is 14 residues long. The V end was cut by 1 base, the J end by 2 bases, with 8 bases between. CDR1 and CDR2 (germline): SGHTA, FQGNSA. This sample comprised whole blood, obtained at baseline. The rearrangement uses TRBV7-2 and TRBJ1-2; D gene uncertain. The sequence derives from an adult who was a healthcare worker with PCR-confirmed SARS-CoV-2 infection or an uninfected control (not recorded which). The CDR3 sequence is CASSLGLGNYGYTF. The CDR3 region has the DNA TGTGCCAGCAGCTTAGGTCTGGGGAACTATGGCTACACCTTC.